This T cell receptor (beta chain) was observed in a study of CD8 T cells in ankylosing spondylitis. Regarding the study as a whole: Reports of some motif variants in reactive arthritis synovial fluid and blood predate this one.

This clonotype was counted many times. Its specificity is not known. Using quantitative 5'-RACE with molecular barcodes, the authors made TCR beta libraries. TCRdb independently ran MiXCR on the 5' RACE reads; one entry per CDR3 protein. This table has some 250,000 distinct CDR3 sequences, 20% to 30% appearing once. Germline lookup yields CDR1 DFQATT and CDR2 SNEGSKA (reference sequence). The V gene lost 3 bases and the J gene lost 10 bases, with 10 bases spanning the gap. CDR3 length: 11 residues. The specimen sequenced was blood, either unsorted or a sorted T cell fraction (not recorded which). The chain employs TRBV20-1 and TRBJ2-1; perhaps TRBD2 as D (7 bases). This sequence was found in a male donor with ankylosing spondylitis or in good health (not recorded which). CDR3 residues: CSASWGGEQFF. DNA for the CDR3: TGCAGTGCTAGTTGGGGGGGCGAGCAGTTCTTC.